Below are 10 T cell receptor beta chains sequenced from a single sample in a study of cytomegalovirus exposure and HLA in healthy donors. Primers for the PCR totalled 60 Vbeta and 13 Jbeta. Using immunoSEQ multiplex PCR, the repertoire was profiled, and TCRdb retains in-frame clones only, with some absent. The profile shows 180,000 or so clones, 77% of them singletons. Input material: PBMCs. The receptors were sampled from a man between 18 and 35 years old in good health and CMV-seronegative.

This clone occurred once. CDR3 coding DNA: TGTGCCAGCAGTGAAGCGGCGGGGTACTACGAGCAGTACTTC. Translating gives CASSEAAGYYEQYF. The chain uses TRBV2 and TRBJ2-7; tentative D call: TRBD2 (6 bases). V dropped 0 bases and J dropped 3 bases, with 9 bases sitting between them. Germline V lookup: CDR1 SNHLY, CDR2 FYNNEI. The CDR3 totals 14 residues. Together with reference TRBV2 and TRBJ2-7, the CDR3 gives the full variable domain: EPEVTQTPSHQVTQMGQEVILRCVPISNHLYFYWYRQILGQKVEFLVSFYNNEISEKSEIFDDQFSVERPDGSNFTLKIRSTKLEDSAMYFCASSEAAGYYEQYFGPGTRLTVT.

The chain joins TRBV10-3 to TRBJ1-1; D call uncertain. The CDR3 covers 13 residues. Trimming cost V 4 bases and J 2 bases, with 8 bases left between them. CDR1 and CDR2 from the germline V gene are ENHRY and SYGVKD. The DNA for the CDR3 is TGTGCCATCAGTGCCGGAGTAAACACTGAAGCTTTCTTT. It translates to CAISAGVNTEAFF.

J is TRBJ2-1 and V is TRBV5-8, with D perhaps matching TRBD1 (5 bases). Per germline, CDR1 SGHTS and CDR2 YDEGEE. The CDR3 totals 13 residues. Trimming removed 0 bases at V and 6 bases at J, with 7 bases between. CDR3 sequence: CASSLDRLNEQFF. CDR3 bases: TGTGCCAGCAGCTTGGACAGGCTCAATGAGCAGTTCTTC.

The genes are TRBV7-3 and TRBJ2-3; TRBD2 agrees at 11 bases. V trimming: 1 base; J trimming: 0 bases; junction bases outside the gene matches: 12. Germline V lookup: CDR1 SGHTA, CDR2 FQGTGA. The CDR3 totals 20 residues. CDR3 in DNA: TGTGCCAGCAGCTTAATGCCTAGCGGGAGGCCCATTCTTAGCACAGATACGCAGTATTTT. It yields the protein CASSLMPSGRPILSTDTQYF.

This chain uses TRBV2 with TRBJ2-3; D remains ambiguous. Germline V gene lookup returns CDR1 SNHLY and CDR2 FYNNEI. This CDR3 comprises 15 residues. V lost 3 bases and J lost 1, with 11 bases in between. CDR3 sequence reads: CASSDPHLGTDTQYF. The CDR3 nucleotides read TGTGCCAGCAGTGACCCTCACTTGGGCACAGATACGCAGTATTTT.

On this clone: At one boundary the junction diverges from the germline segment, which might be a read error. The chain employs TRBV7-9 and TRBJ1-1, with D possibly TRBD1 on 6 matching bases. Germline loops: CDR1 SEHNR, CDR2 FQNEAQ (reference sequence). CDR3 length: 16 amino acids. CDR3 sequence reads: CSSSPPTGGGGTEAFF. In DNA form, the CDR3 reads TGTTCCAGCAGCCCCCCGACAGGAGGGGGGGGCACTGAAGCTTTCTTT. Full variable domain (rest looked up from reference TRBV7-9 and TRBJ1-1): DTGVSQNPRHKITKRGQNVTFRCDPISEHNRLYWYRQTLGQGPEFLTYFQNEAQLEKSRLLSDRFSAERPKGSFSTLEIQRTEQGDSAMYLCSSSPPTGGGGTEAFFGQGTRLTVV.

The gene calls are TRBV9 and TRBJ1-2, with 11 bases identical to TRBD1. J was trimmed by 5 bases and V by 4 bases; bases with no gene match: 7. Germline V gene data show CDR1 as SGDLS and CDR2 as YYNGEE. CDR3 size: 15 residues. This CDR3 is CASSSRTGGEYGYTF. The DNA of the CDR3 is TGTGCCAGCAGCTCGAGGACAGGGGGCGAATATGGCTACACCTTC.

The genes are TRBV2 and TRBJ2-7; 8 nucleotides align to TRBD2. With V trimmed by 6 bases and J by 2 bases, 3 bases remained unmatched. This CDR3 contains 13 residues. Looked up from germline, CDR1 is SNHLY and CDR2 is FYNNEI. The CDR3 is CASRLSGTYEQYF. The CDR3 DNA reads as TGTGCCAGCAGGCTTAGCGGGACCTACGAGCAGTACTTC. The whole variable domain, remainder taken from reference TRBV2 and TRBJ2-7, is EPEVTQTPSHQVTQMGQEVILRCVPISNHLYFYWYRQILGQKVEFLVSFYNNEISEKSEIFDDQFSVERPDGSNFTLKIRSTKLEDSAMYFCASRLSGTYEQYFGPGTRLTVT.

The chain recombines TRBV6-5 with TRBJ1-5; D uncertain. Between the trimmed V and J ends, which lost 6 bases and 0 bases, there was a span of 12 bases. The germline CDR1 and CDR2 sequences are MNHEY and SVGAGI. The CDR3 has 15 amino acids. CDR3 residues: CASRRENHSNQPQHF. CDR3 bases: TGTGCCAGCAGGCGGGAAAATCATAGCAATCAGCCCCAGCATTTT.

The chain couples TRBV7-8 to TRBJ2-2; tentative D call: TRBD1 (6 bases). Looked up from germline, CDR1 is SGHVS and CDR2 is FQNEAQ. Trimming took 4 bases from V and 2 from J, leaving 17 bases between them. The CDR3 is 17 residues long. Here the CDR3 reads CASSSRAWDTNTGELFF. CDR3 coding DNA: TGTGCCAGCAGCTCTAGGGCCTGGGACACTAACACCGGGGAGCTGTTTTTT.